The clone carrying this T cell receptor (beta chain) occurred many times. This sample was included in a study of T cell repertoires in cytomegalovirus infection. A single record per CDR3 protein comes from TCRdb applying MiXCR to the reads. Of approximately 200,000 distinct CDR3 sequences in the sample, roughly 22% were seen once. Trimming took off 5 bases at V and 6 bases at J, with 7 bases between the two ends. In germline, CDR1 is SEHNR, CDR2 FQNEAQ (reference sequence). CDR3 length: 11 amino acids. Sample: CD8+ T cells from PBMCs. The origin of this receptor is a human donor in good health (CMV status not recorded). Some clones in this sample may be carry-over from other donors' samples. The V call is TRBV7-9, the J call TRBJ1-2; D call uncertain. CDR3: CASSPDNGYTF. The CDR3 region has the DNA TGTGCCAGCAGCCCCGATAATGGCTACACCTTC.